This is a list of T cell receptor beta chains from one sample in a study of blood T cell repertoires in COVID-19. TCRdb keeps only in-frame clones here, not all; method: immunoSEQ multiplex PCR. The sample contains hundreds of thousands of clones, 88% of which appear only once. Specimen: peripheral blood. Receptor source: a woman aged 45-65 years with COVID-19, enrolled during active disease. Each CDR3 is given with its conserved first and last residue. A D gene is named only where the DNA matches it firmly.

TRBJ2-5 | TRBV24-1 | TRBD1 | CATSDSRGGGETQYF
TRBJ2-7 | TRBV23-1 | NA | CASSPWDNSYEQYF
TRBJ2-7 | TRBV3-1/TRBV3-2 | TRBD1 | CASSPEGQGYEQYF
TRBJ2-7 | TRBV30 | TRBD2 | CAWSTLAGDEQYF
TRBJ1-2 | TRBV5-1 | NA | CASSWGGSGYTF
TRBJ1-3 | TRBV7-8 | NA | CASSLALRGSGNTIYF
TRBJ1-2 | TRBV4-1 | NA | CASSLSSGAQGYTF
TRBJ2-3 | TRBV3-1/TRBV3-2 | TRBD2 | CASSPRLAGGSDTQYF
TRBJ2-2 | TRBV5-1 | NA | CASSLDVRGSDTGELFF
TRBJ2-3 | TRBV5-4 | TRBD2 | CASSSSGGFSSTDTQYF
TRBJ1-2 | TRBV5-1 | NA | CASSPADTNYGYTF
TRBJ1-2 | TRBV7-2 | TRBD1 | CASSLLGQGNGYTF
TRBJ1-5 | TRBV6-5 | TRBD1 | CASSPGTGDQPQHF
TRBJ1-3 | TRBV2 | NA | CASSFTGLSGNTIYF
TRBJ1-1 | TRBV6-1 | NA | CASSETSGFTEAFF
TRBJ1-6 | TRBV11-2 | TRBD1 | CASSSTTGAALHF
TRBJ2-7 | TRBV11-3 | NA | CASSLGYPYEQYF
TRBJ1-1 | TRBV7-9 | TRBD1 | CASSPTRQGYAEAFF
TRBJ2-3 | TRBV6-5 | NA | CASSDAQGSWGEQYF
TRBJ1-1 | TRBV20-1 | TRBD1 | CSASTDRENTEAFF
TRBJ1-1 | TRBV2 | NA | CASSAGRGGTEAFF
TRBJ2-1 | TRBV4-2 | NA | CASSQRAGGYNEQFF
TRBJ2-1 | TRBV12-3/TRBV12-4 | NA | CASSLGGEQFF
TRBJ1-6 | TRBV6-5 | TRBD1 | CASGDREYGSPLHF
TRBJ1-6 | TRBV9 | NA | CASAGSYNSPLHF
TRBJ2-7 | TRBV7-8 | NA | CASSWAAEQYF
TRBJ2-1 | TRBV6-5 | NA | CASSTSGEQFF